This TCR beta chain emerged from a study of blood T cell repertoires in COVID-19. Clones were sequenced by immunoSEQ multiplex PCR, and TCRdb holds only the in-frame ones, with some missing. The sample yields some 670,000 clones, about 90% seen once. CDR1 and CDR2 (germline): MNHEY, SMNVEV (reference sequence). Germline trimming cut 7 bases from V and 6 bases from J; bases unmatched to any gene: 17. There are 17 residues in the CDR3. The sequence derives from a woman younger than 30 with acute or convalescent COVID-19. The chain has TRBV27 and TRBJ2-1; 8 bases are a match to TRBD1. Sequenced material: peripheral blood. The CDR3 spells CASTFSLAGTGSNEQFF. CDR3 DNA sequence: TGTGCCAGCACCTTCTCTTTAGCCGGGACAGGTAGCAATGAGCAGTTCTTC.